This record looks at one T cell receptor (beta chain) sequence and its context. Patients between 18 and 65 years old had hyperthyroidism, newly diagnosed and lasting under 2 months. Patients with uncontrolled infections, other autoimmune diseases, pregnancy or lactation were excluded. PBMCs were sourced from approximately 10 ml fresh peripheral blood. RNA transcripts gave rise to amplified TCR beta CDR3 regions. The HTBI primer set drove a first-round RT-PCR of the TCR CDR3. TCRdb reprocessed the multiplex PCR reads via MiXCR and lists one record per CDR3 protein. The sample lists 350,000 or so distinct CDR3 sequences, 20% to 25% seen once, with over 45% in the top ten. This specimen comes from a study of T cells in Graves' hyperthyroidism and ophthalmopathy. Trimming took 3 bases from V and 10 from J; bases not matched to a gene: 19. Germline CDR1 and CDR2: MDHEN and SYDVKM. This CDR3 is 18 amino acids long.

The origin of this receptor is a woman aged 45-59 years with Graves' hyperthyroidism. Sequencing input: blood. The rearrangement joins TRBV28 to TRBJ2-1; 9 nucleotides line up with TRBD1. The CDR3 reads CASSFLGQGGRWPREQFF. The CDR3 nucleotides are TGTGCCAGCAGTTTTTTGGGACAGGGAGGAAGGTGGCCTAGGGAGCAGTTCTTC.